This TCR beta chain was retrieved from a study of blood T cell repertoires in COVID-19. Study information: Whether acute or convalescent, the COVID-19 samples came from the United States, Italy and Spain. From T cells, B-cell-depleted T cells, or PBMCs came the material, which was cDNA or gDNA.

CDR1 SQVTM and CDR2 ANQGSEA come from the germline V gene. This CDR3 comprises 15 residues. With V trimmed by 7 bases and J by 3 bases, 7 bases remained unmatched. Original methodology: Reference gene primer amplification in the assay estimated nucleated cell counts. Here immunoSEQ multiplex PCR was the method, and the copy in TCRdb shows in-frame clones only, minus some. V and J calls and clone size are copied from that table; D and trimming were computed from the DNA. Of around 40,000 clones in the sample, around 86% were seen once. The sequencing sample was made of peripheral blood. V gene TRBV29-1 combines with J gene TRBJ2-2, with 11 bases matching TRBD2. The sequence came from a man aged 45-65 years with active COVID-19. CDR3 residues: CSATTSGSYTGELFF. The CDR3 nucleotides are TGCAGCGCCACCACTAGCGGGAGTTACACCGGGGAGCTGTTTTTT.